The rows below give T cell receptor beta chains drawn from one sample of a study of OX40 agonist ivuxolimab in advanced cancers. Assay: immunoSEQ multiplex PCR; the TCRdb copy retains only in-frame clones and omits some. The sample shows under 80,000 clones, about 85% of them seen only once. Sequenced material: CD4+ or CD8+ T cells sorted from blood, taken in a trial of the OX40 agonist ivuxolimab. The receptors originated from an adult with an advanced solid tumor such as melanoma, head and neck, liver or kidney cancer. CDR3s include the opening cysteine and the closing phenylalanine or tryptophan. Fields, in order: clone size, J gene, V gene, D gene, CDR3 protein, CDR3 DNA. D genes are given only for firm matches. Rows give clone size only sometimes, using once, few, many, or a class for an expanded clone.

clone size: .; J gene: TRBJ1-2; V gene: TRBV5-6; D gene: .; CDR3 protein: CASSLAGTDYGYTF; CDR3 DNA: TGTGCCAGCAGCTTGGCCGGGACCGACTATGGCTACACCTTC
clone size: once; J gene: TRBJ2-7; V gene: TRBV18; D gene: .; CDR3 protein: CASSPPSRGYEQYF; CDR3 DNA: TGTGCCAGCTCACCACCTAGCCGGGGCTACGAGCAGTACTTC
clone size: .; J gene: TRBJ2-3; V gene: TRBV14; D gene: .; CDR3 protein: CASSRTKGGPTDTQYF; CDR3 DNA: TGTGCCAGCAGCCGGACAAAAGGGGGTCCCACAGATACGCAGTATTTT
clone size: .; J gene: TRBJ1-2; V gene: TRBV11-2; D gene: .; CDR3 protein: CASSFDRGSNYGYTF; CDR3 DNA: TGTGCCAGCAGCTTCGACCGGGGCTCTAACTATGGCTACACCTTC
clone size: .; J gene: TRBJ1-2; V gene: TRBV16; D gene: .; CDR3 protein: CASSLTGQGGSGYTF; CDR3 DNA: TGTGCCAGCAGCCTTACCGGCCAGGGAGGCTCTGGCTACACCTTC
clone size: .; J gene: TRBJ2-5; V gene: TRBV5-5; D gene: .; CDR3 protein: CASNQGQAFQETQYF; CDR3 DNA: TGTGCCAGCAACCAAGGCCAGGCTTTCCAAGAGACCCAGTACTTC
clone size: few; J gene: TRBJ2-2; V gene: TRBV5-1; D gene: TRBD1; CDR3 protein: CASTLTPGQEPNTGELFF; CDR3 DNA: TGCGCCAGCACCTTAACTCCGGGACAGGAGCCGAACACCGGGGAGCTGTTTTTT
clone size: .; J gene: TRBJ2-7; V gene: TRBV19; D gene: .; CDR3 protein: CASSTRTGNEQYF; CDR3 DNA: TGTGCCAGTAGTACTCGTACAGGGAACGAGCAGTACTTC
clone size: many; J gene: TRBJ2-1; V gene: TRBV9; D gene: TRBD2; CDR3 protein: CASSVAGLGGVGEQFF; CDR3 DNA: TGTGCCAGCAGCGTAGCGGGACTAGGGGGGGTAGGTGAGCAGTTCTTC
clone size: .; J gene: TRBJ1-6; V gene: TRBV19; D gene: .; CDR3 protein: CASSIEGQGPGPLHF; CDR3 DNA: TGTGCCAGTAGTATAGAGGGACAAGGACCCGGGCCCCTCCACTTT
clone size: .; J gene: TRBJ2-5; V gene: TRBV5-1; D gene: .; CDR3 protein: CASSLADREGGTQYF; CDR3 DNA: TGCGCCAGCAGCTTGGCCGATCGGGAAGGAGGGACCCAGTACTTC
clone size: .; J gene: TRBJ1-5; V gene: TRBV10-3; D gene: .; CDR3 protein: CAISDSDQPQHF; CDR3 DNA: TGTGCCATCAGTGACTCCGATCAGCCCCAGCATTTT
clone size: .; J gene: TRBJ2-1; V gene: TRBV2; D gene: .; CDR3 protein: CASRGNGNEQFF; CDR3 DNA: TGTGCCAGCAGAGGGAACGGCAATGAGCAGTTCTTC
clone size: .; J gene: TRBJ2-5; V gene: TRBV28; D gene: .; CDR3 protein: CASSSRPQETQYF; CDR3 DNA: TGTGCCAGCAGTAGCAGACCCCAAGAGACCCAGTACTTC
clone size: .; J gene: TRBJ1-4; V gene: TRBV5-4; D gene: .; CDR3 protein: CASSLELGREKLFF; CDR3 DNA: TGTGCCAGCAGCTTAGAACTCGGACGTGAAAAACTGTTTTTT
clone size: .; J gene: TRBJ2-1; V gene: TRBV11-3; D gene: .; CDR3 protein: CASSLRGGANNEQFF; CDR3 DNA: TGTGCCAGCAGCTTGAGGGGGGGCGCAAATAATGAGCAGTTCTTC
clone size: .; J gene: TRBJ2-5; V gene: TRBV7-7; D gene: TRBD1; CDR3 protein: CASSQTGVTGAQYF; CDR3 DNA: TGTGCTAGCAGCCAGACAGGGGTTACAGGGGCCCAGTACTTC
clone size: .; J gene: TRBJ2-1; V gene: TRBV11-2; D gene: TRBD2; CDR3 protein: CASSSQIAGGHEQFF; CDR3 DNA: TGTGCCAGCAGCTCGCAAATAGCGGGAGGACATGAGCAGTTCTTC